The present T cell receptor beta chain was sequenced within a study of OX40 agonist ivuxolimab in advanced cancers. Blood specimens came from baseline, cycle 4 day 1, and cycle 7 day 1. On this clone: Its target is unknown.

Findings and limits, study-wide: Both CD4+ and CD8+ T cell populations in blood had undergone clonal expansion by week 6 at 0.1 to 3.0 mg/kg.

Measured with immunoSEQ multiplex PCR; TCRdb has only the in-frame clones, and not every one. The sample shows some 64,000 clones, around 90% of them seen only once. Per the germline V gene, CDR1 is SGHTA and CDR2 is FQGNSA. Germline trimming cut 2 bases from V and 7 bases from J; bases unmatched to any gene: 10. This CDR3 region has 15 residues. Sequencing used CD4+ or CD8+ T cells sorted from blood, obtained in a trial of the OX40 agonist ivuxolimab. The chain recombines TRBV7-2 with TRBJ1-2; TRBD1 aligns across 7 bases. The source of this sequence is an adult with an advanced solid tumor such as melanoma, head and neck, liver or kidney cancer. CDR3 bases: TGTGCCAGCAGCTTAAACTTAGGGGGCGCGGCTGGCTACACCTTC. Protein: CASSLNLGGAAGYTF.